This T cell receptor (beta chain) was sequenced for a study of molecular identifiers for immune sequencing clone quantification. This clonotype was picked up many times. Each CDR3 protein gets one entry after TCRdb re-called the PCR reads with MiXCR. The sample holds about 36,000 distinct CDR3 sequences, around 20% seen once. The germline V gene has CDR1 SGHAT and CDR2 FQNNGV. This CDR3 contains 14 residues. Trimming took 5 bases from V and 0 from J; bases not matched to a gene: 1. The sequence was collected from a human donor in good health. Some libraries in this study had Jurkat cell RNA spiked in. The chain combines TRBV11-2 with TRBJ2-1; TRBD1 agrees at 7 bases. Sequenced material: naive CD8+ T cells from blood, with Jurkat cell RNA spiked in. Indicated subset: FACS-sorted CD8+CD4-CCR7+CD45RA+ naive T cells. In DNA form, the CDR3 reads TGTGCCAGCAGCGGGACAGCCTCCTACAATGAGCAGTTCTTC. Protein: CASSGTASYNEQFF. The full variable domain, its missing parts supplied by reference TRBV11-2 and TRBJ2-1, is EAGVAQSPRYKIIEKRQSVAFWCNPISGHATLYWYQQILGQGPKLLIQFQNNGVVDDSQLPKDRFSAERLKGVDSTLKIQPAKLEDSAVYLCASSGTASYNEQFFGPGTRLTVL.